One and the same sample provided the 9 T cell receptor beta chains below, sequenced in a study of chemoradiotherapy in HPV16-positive cancers. Repertoires were generated with immunoSEQ multiplex PCR, while TCRdb's copy carries only in-frame clones and drops some. The top ten clones hold just under 6% of a sample with about 22,000 clones, approximately 90% of them seen once. The sequencing used blood, collected from a patient who underwent chemoradiotherapy. These receptor sequences come from a human donor with HPV-associated anogenital cancer.

This chain joins TRBV19 and TRBJ2-6; D may be TRBD1 or TRBD2 (5 bases each). V lost 5 bases, J lost 0 bases, and 17 bases lay in between. The CDR3 contains 18 residues. From germline, CDR1 is LNHDA and CDR2 SQIVND (reference sequence). The CDR3 DNA reads TGTGCCAGTAGTCGGGGCAGAACATTAAGCTCTGGGGCCAACGTCCTGACTTTC. Amino acids: CASSRGRTLSSGANVLTF.

This clone appeared a single time. This chain uses TRBV28 with TRBJ2-2; 8 nucleotides agree with TRBD1. Germline CDR1 is MDHEN and CDR2 is SYDVKM. V was clipped by 0 bases and J by 1 base; unmatched bases: 1. The CDR3 has 16 amino acids. The CDR3 protein is CASSLWGTGNTGELFF. CDR3 nucleotide sequence: TGTGCCAGCAGTTTATGGGGGACAGGGAACACCGGGGAGCTGTTTTTT.

This rearrangement joins TRBV27 to TRBJ2-1; a weak D match, TRBD2 (7 bases). Between the trimmed V and J ends, which lost 6 bases and 4 bases, there was a span of 13 bases. The CDR3 has 14 residues. Looked up from germline, CDR1 is MNHEY and CDR2 is SMNVEV (reference sequence). The CDR3 protein is CASSLGGLYNEQFF. CDR3 DNA: TGTGCCAGCAGCCTCGGGGGGCTGTACAATGAGCAGTTCTTC.

The J gene is TRBJ1-4, the V gene TRBV19; tentative D call: TRBD1 (5 bases). V was clipped by 5 bases and J by 14 bases, with 15 bases between them. The CDR3 runs to 12 residues. CDR1 LNHDA and CDR2 SQIVND come from the germline V gene (reference sequence). CDR3 DNA: TGTGCCAGTAGTGAATACAACAGGTACCTGTTTTTT. Translation gives CASSEYNRYLFF.

The chain employs TRBV2 and TRBJ1-1; D remains ambiguous. V lost 4 bases and J lost 0, with 15 bases in between. Looked up from germline, CDR1 is SNHLY and CDR2 is FYNNEI. The CDR3 covers 16 residues. Here the CDR3 reads CASSVASSRMNTEAFF. The CDR3 nucleotides are TGTGCCAGCAGTGTGGCCTCCTCCCGAATGAACACTGAAGCTTTCTTT.

The chain links TRBV7-9 to TRBJ1-2, with 7 nucleotides matching TRBD1. CDR1 SEHNR and CDR2 FQNEAQ come from the germline V gene (reference sequence). Germline trimming cut 0 bases from V and 6 bases from J; bases unmatched to any gene: 4. The CDR3 has 14 residues. The DNA for the CDR3 is TGTGCCAGCAGCTTAGCCCAGGGGGGTAATGGCTACACCTTC. Translated, it gives CASSLAQGGNGYTF. The full variable domain, in which reference TRBV7-9 and TRBJ1-2 provide the parts outside the CDR3, is DTGVSQNPRHKITKRGQNVTFRCDPISEHNRLYWYRQTLGQGPEFLTYFQNEAQLEKSRLLSDRFSAERPKGSFSTLEIQRTEQGDSAMYLCASSLAQGGNGYTFGSGTRLTVV.

The chain has TRBV18 and TRBJ1-5; 9 bases are shared with TRBD1. In germline, CDR1 is KGHSH, CDR2 LQKENI. With 0 bases clipped from V and 3 bases from J, the junction kept 3 bases outside the gene matches. The CDR3 sequence is 16 residues long. This CDR3 is CASSPPGQGHNQPQHF. In nucleotides, the CDR3 is TGTGCCAGCTCACCACCGGGACAGGGTCACAATCAGCCCCAGCATTTT.

The genes are TRBV5-5 and TRBJ1-2, with D possibly being TRBD1 (5 bases). Looked up from germline, CDR1 is SGHKS and CDR2 is YYEKEE (reference sequence). Trimming cost V 1 base and J 5 bases, with 15 bases left between them. CDR3 length equals 15 residues. CDR3 DNA sequence: TGTGCCAGCAGCTTGTTATATCCGGGGGGGTATGGCTACACCTTC. As protein: CASSLLYPGGYGYTF.

CDR3 in amino acids: CASSQATSGGPSTDTQYF. The CDR3 DNA follows: TGTGCCAGCAGCCAAGCGACTAGCGGGGGCCCGAGCACAGATACGCAGTATTTT. The chain is built from TRBV4-2 and TRBJ2-3; TRBD2 aligns across 12 bases. V lost 1 base, J lost 0 bases, and 5 bases stayed unmatched. CDR1 and CDR2 (germline): LGHNA, YNFKEQ. The CDR3 consists of 18 residues.